The 29 T cell receptor beta chains given below trace back to one sample, sequenced in a study of T cells after posttransplantation cyclophosphamide. Sequenced by immunoSEQ multiplex PCR; TCRdb stores in-frame clones only, minus some. The sample offers over 25,000 clones and no singletons, the top ten holding 4% to 5.5%. Sequencing input: PBMCs. All receptors derive from a woman aged 25 to 39 in good health and a related stem cell transplant donor.

This clone was found many times. The V and J genes are TRBV5-1 and TRBJ2-1; 8 bases match TRBD2. The V gene end was trimmed by 7 bases and the J gene end by 8 bases; junction bases not matched to a gene: 17. CDR1 is SGHRS, CDR2 YFSETQ, per germline. The CDR3 contains 16 residues. The DNA of the CDR3 is TGCGCCAGCTTATTGGGGCGGGGGGCCAAGATAGATGAGCAGTTCTTC. It translates to CASLLGRGAKIDEQFF. The full variable domain, completed using reference TRBV5-1 and TRBJ2-1, is KAGVTQTPRYLIKTRGQQVTLSCSPISGHRSVSWYQQTPGQGLQFLFEYFSETQRNKGNFPGRFSGRQFSNSRSEMNVSTLELGDSALYLCASLLGRGAKIDEQFFGPGTRLTVL.

This clone was counted at least ten times. The chain joins TRBV9 to TRBJ2-2; a possible D gene is TRBD1 (6 bases). The germline gives CDR1 SGDLS, CDR2 YYNGEE. Trimming removed 2 bases from V and 7 bases from J, with 9 bases in between. The CDR3 length is 13 residues. CDR3 in amino acids: CASSVGAGGELFF. In DNA, the CDR3 is TGTGCCAGCAGCGTGGGGGCGGGCGGGGAGCTGTTTTTT.

The table lists this clone with many counts. This chain joins TRBV6-2 or TRBV6-3 and TRBJ1-1, with D uncertain. The germline V gene encodes CDR1 MNHEY and CDR2 SVGEGT. V lost 0 bases and J 11 bases, leaving 13 bases between the germline ends. This CDR3 comprises 13 residues. The CDR3 DNA follows: TGTGCCAGCAGTTACTCGATGTGGGCCGAGGCTTTCTTT. Translated, it gives CASSYSMWAEAFF.

This clone came up many times. This sequence joins TRBV28 and TRBJ2-7; D is tentatively TRBD1 or TRBD2 (5 bases each). This CDR3 comprises 15 residues. With 6 bases removed from V and 0 bases from J, the gap between germline ends came to 15 bases. The V gene's germline CDR1 is MDHEN and CDR2 SYDVKM. The CDR3 region is CASRHTEGSSYEQYF. CDR3 sequence (DNA): TGTGCCAGCAGGCATACAGAGGGGAGCTCCTACGAGCAGTACTTC.

This clone was found many times. This sequence joins TRBV12-3 or TRBV12-4 and TRBJ2-2; maybe TRBD1 (6 bases). There are 17 residues in the CDR3. V lost 5 bases to trimming and J lost 1 base, with 17 bases between them. The CDR3 DNA sequence: TGTGCCAGCAGTCCCCGCGGACAGAGTTTGAACACCGGGGAGCTGTTTTTT. This encodes CASSPRGQSLNTGELFF.

This clone has ten or more counts. The V gene is TRBV11-1, the J gene TRBJ2-7; 10 bases match TRBD2. The CDR3 spans 12 residues. Looked up from germline, CDR1 is SGHAT and CDR2 is FQDESV (reference sequence). The trim removed 4 bases at V and 6 bases at J, leaving 0 bases unmatched. CDR3 sequence reads: CASSSSGGEQYF. The DNA for the CDR3 is TGTGCCAGCAGCTCTAGCGGGGGCGAGCAGTACTTC.

There are many counts of this clone. This chain connects TRBV18 to TRBJ1-1; D remains unclear. From germline, CDR1 is KGHSH and CDR2 LQKENI. Trimming took 6 bases from V and 5 from J, leaving 16 bases between them. There are 14 residues in the CDR3. Here the CDR3 DNA reads TGTGCCAGCTCGCGTGAAGGCGGGGAAACTGAAGCTTTCTTT. It translates to CASSREGGETEAFF.

The V call is TRBV7-2, the J call TRBJ1-6; weak D call: TRBD1 (5 bases). V lost 2 bases, J lost 8 bases, and 7 bases lay in between. Germline values: CDR1 SGHTA, CDR2 FQGNSA. The CDR3 consists of 13 residues. The CDR3 sequence is CASSLTGDSPLHF. Here the CDR3 DNA reads TGTGCCAGCAGCTTAACGGGGGATTCACCCCTCCACTTT.

This clone has a handful of counts. This rearrangement joins TRBV12-3 or TRBV12-4 to TRBJ1-2, with a tentative D call TRBD1 (5 bases). V gave up 1 base and J gave up 3 bases, with 33 bases separating them. The CDR3 spans 22 residues. DNA for the CDR3: TGTGCCAGCAGTTTAGGTTCTAGGTGGGGTTCAAAGGCGTCAGGGAGGGACTATGGCTACACCTTC. Translating it yields CASSLGSRWGSKASGRDYGYTF.

This clone showed up just a few times. The chain has TRBV29-1 and TRBJ1-1; 7 bases map to TRBD1. The length of the CDR3 is 13 residues. CDR1 and CDR2 (germline): SQVTM, ANQGSEA. J lost 3 bases, V lost 4 bases, and 5 bases had no gene match. This CDR3 reads CSVARRGDTEAFF. The CDR3 DNA reads TGCAGCGTTGCGCGCAGGGGGGACACTGAAGCTTTCTTT.

The table lists this clone with many counts. J is TRBJ1-2 and V is TRBV28; TRBD1 matches at 8 bases. Germline assignment: CDR1 MDHEN and CDR2 SYDVKM. The V segment lost 8 bases and the J segment 5 bases; nucleotides outside the gene matches: 4. The CDR3 has 12 amino acids. CDR3 DNA: TGTGCCAGCGTCCAGGGGGCGTATGGCTACACCTTC. Translating gives CASVQGAYGYTF.

This clone has ten or more counts. J is TRBJ1-1 and V is TRBV6-2 or TRBV6-3; 7 bases fit TRBD1. CDR1 and CDR2 from the germline V gene are MNHEY and SVGEGT. This CDR3 region has 15 residues. V gave up 8 bases and J gave up 5 bases; unmatched junction bases: 14. CDR3 region: CASAGGQTTGTEAFF. In DNA, the CDR3 is TGTGCCAGCGCCGGCGGGCAGACGACAGGGACTGAAGCTTTCTTT.

In its sample, this clone was seen a few times. V usage is TRBV9 and J usage is TRBJ2-5; weak D call: TRBD1 (6 bases). Germline CDR1 reads SGDLS; CDR2 reads YYNGEE. V lost 2 bases and J 2 bases, leaving 10 bases between the germline ends. The CDR3 extends over 14 amino acids. For the CDR3, the DNA is TGTGCCAGCAGCGTCCAGGGGTGGCAAGAGACCCAGTACTTC. Its protein is CASSVQGWQETQYF.

In its sample, this clone was seen many times. The chain recombines TRBV10-3 with TRBJ2-2; D possibly corresponds to TRBD2 (5 bases). Trimming removed 0 bases at V and 5 bases at J, with 13 bases between. The CDR3 totals 16 residues. Per germline, CDR1 ENHRY and CDR2 SYGVKD. Written as DNA, the CDR3 is TGTGCCATCAGTGAGTCAGCGGTTGGTAAAACCGGGGAGCTGTTTTTT. It yields the protein CAISESAVGKTGELFF.

The rearrangement joins TRBV4-1 to TRBJ2-3; TRBD2 agrees at 13 bases. Germline V gene lookup returns CDR1 MGHRA and CDR2 YSYEKL. The CDR3 is made up of 21 amino acids. V shed 0 bases and J 0 bases; nucleotides not matched to a gene: 12. The CDR3 reads CASSQDPQGTSGASSTDTQYF. CDR3 sequence (DNA): TGCGCCAGCAGCCAAGATCCCCAAGGGACTAGCGGGGCCTCTAGCACAGATACGCAGTATTTT.

This clone appeared many times. The chain recombines TRBV5-1 with TRBJ2-7; 7 bases match TRBD1. V shed 4 bases, J shed 4 bases, and the junction held 2 bases outside the gene matches. From germline, CDR1 is SGHRS and CDR2 YFSETQ. This CDR3 contains 12 residues. The CDR3: CASSLTGYEQYF. In DNA form, the CDR3 reads TGCGCCAGCAGCCTGACAGGGTACGAGCAGTACTTC.

At least ten counts were recorded for this clone. CDR3 sequence reads: CASRTGVVTEAFF. The CDR3 bases are TGTGCCAGCAGGACAGGGGTTGTCACTGAAGCTTTCTTT. The chain joins TRBV6-5 to TRBJ1-1; 8 positions match TRBD1. The CDR3 has 13 amino acids. The germline V gene has CDR1 MNHEY and CDR2 SVGAGI. The ends lost 6 bases at V and 4 bases at J; junction bases unmatched: 4.

This clone was recorded a few times. The rearrangement links TRBV7-2 to TRBJ1-2; 7 bases match TRBD1. Germline V gives CDR1 SGHTA, CDR2 FQGNSA. CDR3 length: 17 residues. V was clipped by 1 base and J by 2 bases; unmatched bases: 10. The CDR3 region has the DNA TGTGCCAGCAGCTTAGTAGAGGGGGGCAGGGGGAACTATGGCTACACCTTC. Its translation is CASSLVEGGRGNYGYTF.

This clone was seen a few times. The rearrangement links TRBV11-3 to TRBJ2-7; 9 positions agree with TRBD1. Germline assignment: CDR1 SGHNT and CDR2 YENEEA. This CDR3 spans 16 amino acids. J gave up 2 bases and V 4 bases, and 9 bases lay outside the gene matches. Here the CDR3 DNA reads TGTGCCAGCAGCTATCCGGGACAGGGTACCGCCTACGAGCAGTACTTC. Its protein product is CASSYPGQGTAYEQYF. The entire variable domain, with the rest obtained from reference TRBV11-3 and TRBJ2-7, is as follows: EAGVVQSPRYKIIEKKQPVAFWCNPISGHNTLYWYLQNLGQGPELLIRYENEEAVDDSQLPKDRFSAERLKGVDSTLKIQPAELGDSAVYLCASSYPGQGTAYEQYFGPGTRLTVT.

This clone was recorded at least ten times. The chain couples TRBV7-2 to TRBJ1-5; D ambiguous. The CDR3 is made up of 14 amino acids. Germline V gives CDR1 SGHTA, CDR2 FQGNSA. Trimming took off 5 bases at V and 4 bases at J, with 12 bases between the two ends. The CDR3 here is CASSTDGVNQPQHF. The CDR3 region has the DNA TGTGCCAGCAGCACGGACGGGGTGAATCAGCCCCAGCATTTT.

In this sample, this clone turned up many times. The chain carries TRBV10-3 and TRBJ1-5; D unresolved. The CDR3 extends over 14 amino acids. Germline V CDR1 and CDR2: ENHRY, SYGVKD. The V gene lost 0 bases and the J gene lost 2 bases, with 5 bases spanning the gap. The CDR3 nucleotides are TGTGCCATCAGTGAGTCTACAGGCAATCAGCCCCAGCATTTT. Residues: CAISESTGNQPQHF.

This chain joins TRBV7-7 and TRBJ2-5; 11 nucleotides align to TRBD2. This CDR3 has 16 residues. V shed 6 bases, J shed 5 bases, and the junction held 11 bases outside the gene matches. Germline-derived CDR1 and CDR2 are SSHAT and FNYEAQ (reference sequence). The CDR3 DNA sequence: TGTGCCAGCAGTTTGACGACTAGCGGGGCTGAGGAGACCCAGTACTTC. Protein: CASSLTTSGAEETQYF.

The chain employs TRBV27 and TRBJ2-6; D not certain. Trimming shortened V by 2 bases and J by 3 bases, and 8 bases separated the two germline ends. The length of the CDR3 is 15 residues. CDR1 is MNHEY and CDR2 is SMNVEV in the germline V gene (reference sequence). CDR3 protein: CASSLKGSGANVLTF. Written as DNA, the CDR3 is TGTGCCAGCAGTTTAAAGGGCAGTGGGGCCAACGTCCTGACTTTC.

This clone was counted ten times or more. The gene calls are TRBV5-4 and TRBJ2-3; 7 bases line up with TRBD2. CDR1 is SGHNT and CDR2 is YYREEE in the germline V gene (reference sequence). The CDR3 sequence is 16 residues long. The trim removed 4 bases at V and 3 bases at J, leaving 11 bases unmatched. CDR3 sequence (DNA): TGTGCCAGCAGCCCCTCTAGGCGGGGGTCAACAGATACGCAGTATTTT. It encodes CASSPSRRGSTDTQYF. The whole variable domain, filled in from reference TRBV5-4 and TRBJ2-3, reads ETGVTQSPTHLIKTRGQQVTLRCSSQSGHNTVSWYQQALGQGPQFIFQYYREEENGRGNFPPRFSGLQFPNYSSELNVNALELDDSALYLCASSPSRRGSTDTQYFGPGTRLTVL.

This clone was seen at least ten times. The rearrangement joins TRBV18 to TRBJ1-6; 9 bases are a match to TRBD1. Germline loops: CDR1 KGHSH, CDR2 LQKENI. This CDR3 is 16 amino acids long. Trimming cost V 6 bases and J 7 bases; bases outside gene matches: 10. This CDR3 is CASSPGTGLVNSPLHF. The CDR3 DNA reads TGTGCCAGCTCGCCCGGGACAGGGCTGGTCAATTCACCCCTCCACTTT.

V gene TRBV7-2 combines with J gene TRBJ1-2; 7 bases align to TRBD1. The V segment lost 5 bases and the J segment 4 bases; nucleotides outside the gene matches: 16. The CDR3 totals 17 residues. Germline lookup yields CDR1 SGHTA and CDR2 FQGNSA. CDR3 sequence reads: CASSPRTGDPVGYGYTF. CDR3 in DNA: TGTGCCAGCAGCCCACGGACAGGAGACCCAGTTGGCTATGGCTACACCTTC.

This clone was counted many times. V is TRBV27 and J is TRBJ1-6, with D perhaps matching TRBD1 (6 bases). The CDR3 is 14 residues long. V gave up 5 bases and J gave up 10 bases, with 15 bases separating them. The V gene's germline CDR1 is MNHEY and CDR2 SMNVEV (reference sequence). The CDR3 nucleotides are TGTGCCAGCAGTCTCTCAGGGGTCCACTCACCCCTCCACTTT. This gives the protein CASSLSGVHSPLHF.

This clone was detected many times. The chain recombines TRBV5-6 with TRBJ1-2; 8 nucleotides agree with TRBD1. The CDR3 totals 15 residues. V lost 4 bases to trimming and J lost 2 bases; unmatched junction nucleotides: 7. The germline gives CDR1 SGHDT, CDR2 YYEEEE. In nucleotides, the CDR3 is TGTGCCAGCAGCCTATTCGGGACAGGCAACTATGGCTACACCTTC. It codes for CASSLFGTGNYGYTF.

This clone was recorded a few times. This chain links TRBV9 with TRBJ1-2; D call uncertain. The length of the CDR3 is 13 residues. V was clipped by 0 bases and J by 5 bases, with 8 bases between them. Germline CDR1 reads SGDLS; CDR2 reads YYNGEE. The CDR3 nucleotides are TGTGCCAGCAGCGTAGGAACAGCTTATGGCTACACCTTC. Protein: CASSVGTAYGYTF.